This T cell receptor (beta chain) was identified during a study of blood T cell repertoires in COVID-19. Study details: COVID-19 samples, acute and convalescent, were from the United States, Italy and Spain.

In the authors' workflow: The assay estimated nucleated cells by amplifying reference gene primers. Produced via immunoSEQ multiplex PCR; TCRdb's table is partial and in-frame only. Clone size and V and J calls were adopted from that table, with D and trimming inferred from the DNA. The sample shows more than 200,000 clones, about nine tenths of them seen only once. CDR3 length equals 18 residues. The trim removed 4 bases at V and 0 bases at J, leaving 10 bases unmatched. Germline values: CDR1 WNHNN, CDR2 SYGVQD (reference sequence). The TCR was taken from a man in his forties or fifties who had recovered from COVID-19. This chain uses TRBV10-1 with TRBJ2-3; 10 bases align to TRBD2. Sample: PBMCs or T cells enriched from blood (not recorded which). CDR3 sequence: CASSVRELAGFSTDTQYF. Here the CDR3 DNA reads TGCGCCAGCAGTGTCCGAGAACTAGCGGGGTTTAGCACAGATACGCAGTATTTT.